The text below deals with one T cell receptor (beta chain). Indicated time point: patch test 3, about 24 weeks after DPC sensitization. Treatment in this sample: therapeutic diphenylcyclopropenone sensitization with weekly scalp DPC. Germline assignment: CDR1 SGHRS and CDR2 YFSETQ. This CDR3 is built from 14 residues. The ends were cut back, 0 bases at V and 7 bases at J, with 10 bases in the middle. Each CDR3 protein is one row after TCRdb ran MiXCR on the RACE reads. The repertoire holds 90,000 to 140,000 distinct CDR3 sequences, with nearly 35% as singletons. The data belong to a study of human T cells and chemical hapten exposure. About the study: Sensitization was performed using 2% DPC on an approximately 2 cm by approximately 2 cm upper inner arm skin site. Patch tests delivered 0.01% DPC to the upper back and were evaluated at 6 days. Variation in per-sample TCR yields came mainly from small pooled library volume differences.

The starting material was whole blood, obtained in connection with sensitization to the hapten diphenylcyclopropenone (DPC). V usage is TRBV5-1 and J usage is TRBJ1-4; D remains ambiguous. This TCR came from a man aged 35 to 55 with alopecia areata. Some clones in this sample may be carry-over from other donors' samples. CDR3 coding DNA: TGCGCCAGCAGCTTGGATGGGGTTCGTGAAAAACTGTTTTTT. Its protein product is CASSLDGVREKLFF. Drawing the rest from reference TRBV5-1 and TRBJ1-4, the complete variable domain is KAGVTQTPRYLIKTRGQQVTLSCSPISGHRSVSWYQQTPGQGLQFLFEYFSETQRNKGNFPGRFSGRQFSNSRSEMNVSTLELGDSALYLCASSLDGVREKLFFGSGTQLSVL.